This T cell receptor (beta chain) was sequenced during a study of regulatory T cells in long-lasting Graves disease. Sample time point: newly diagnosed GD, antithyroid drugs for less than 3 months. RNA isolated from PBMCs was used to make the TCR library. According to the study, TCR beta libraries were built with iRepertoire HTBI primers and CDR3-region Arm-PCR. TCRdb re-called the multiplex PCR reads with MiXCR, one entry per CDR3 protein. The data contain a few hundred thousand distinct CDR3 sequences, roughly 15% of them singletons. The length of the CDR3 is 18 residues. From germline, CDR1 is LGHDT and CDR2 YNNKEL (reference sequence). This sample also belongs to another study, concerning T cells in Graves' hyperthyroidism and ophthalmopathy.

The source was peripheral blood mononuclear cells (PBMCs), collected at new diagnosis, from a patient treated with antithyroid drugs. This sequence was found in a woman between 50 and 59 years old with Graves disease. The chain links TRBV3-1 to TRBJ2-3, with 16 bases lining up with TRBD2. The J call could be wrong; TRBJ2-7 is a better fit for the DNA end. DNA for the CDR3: TGTGCCAGCAGCCAACGTACCGGGACTAGCGGGAGGGCCCTCGAGCAGTACTTC. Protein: CASSQRTGTSGRALEQYF.